These 8 T cell receptor beta chains were sequenced from one sample in a study of OX40 agonist ivuxolimab in advanced cancers. Assay used: immunoSEQ multiplex PCR; TCRdb lists only in-frame clones, some missing. The table lists approximately 18,000 clones, around 80% of them singletons, with 2% to 2.5% in the top ten. Here the sequenced sample was CD4+ or CD8+ T cells sorted from blood, taken in a trial of the OX40 agonist ivuxolimab. These receptors were collected from an adult with an advanced solid tumor such as melanoma, head and neck, liver or kidney cancer.

The V and J genes are TRBV4-3 and TRBJ1-1, with D unresolved. Germline CDR1 reads LGHNA; CDR2 reads YSLEER. This CDR3 comprises 14 residues. V was cut by 0 bases and J by 1 base, with 6 bases left in between. The CDR3 region has the DNA TGCGCCAGCAGCCAAGACACCGCGAACACTGAAGCTTTCTTT. Translation: CASSQDTANTEAFF.

The chain couples TRBV6-1 to TRBJ1-2, with a tentative D call TRBD1 (5 bases). This CDR3 is built from 13 residues. Between the trimmed V and J ends, which lost 2 bases and 6 bases, there was a span of 10 bases. Germline V lookup: CDR1 MNHNS, CDR2 SASEGT. As DNA, the CDR3 is TGTGCCAGCAGTGAATCTGGCAGGGATGGCTACACCTTC. This translates into CASSESGRDGYTF.

The gene calls are TRBV19 and TRBJ2-7; 10 positions agree with TRBD2. Germline CDR1 LNHDA, CDR2 SQIVND (reference sequence). Trimming removed 5 bases from V and 0 bases from J; junction bases left unmatched: 4. The CDR3 runs 15 residues. The CDR3 region is CASSVGLADSYEQYF. The CDR3 region has the DNA TGTGCCAGTAGTGTCGGACTAGCGGACTCCTACGAGCAGTACTTC.

The J gene is TRBJ1-6, the V gene TRBV6-5, with 8 nucleotides matching TRBD1. The ends lost 6 bases at V and 9 bases at J; junction bases unmatched: 10. Germline V gives CDR1 MNHEY, CDR2 SVGAGI. This CDR3 has 15 residues. The CDR3 protein is CASSLTGTGFSPLHF. The CDR3 DNA reads as TGTGCCAGCAGCCTTACCGGGACAGGATTTTCACCCCTCCACTTT.

V usage is TRBV7-2 and J usage is TRBJ1-5, with 9 bases fitting TRBD1. V shed 1 base, J shed 4 bases, and the junction held 2 bases outside the gene matches. This CDR3 is 15 amino acids long. From germline, CDR1 is SGHTA and CDR2 FQGNSA. The CDR3 spells CASSLVGTGNQPQHF. The DNA of the CDR3 is TGTGCCAGCAGCTTAGTCGGGACAGGGAATCAGCCCCAGCATTTT.

This chain connects TRBV19 to TRBJ1-2, with D uncertain. V was clipped by 3 bases and J by 4 bases, with 9 bases between them. CDR1 and CDR2 from the germline V gene are LNHDA and SQIVND (reference sequence). There are 13 residues in the CDR3. CDR3 sequence reads: CASSIGRSYGYTF. DNA of the CDR3: TGTGCCAGTAGTATCGGACGGAGCTATGGCTACACCTTC.

This chain joins TRBV4-1 and TRBJ1-1; D is undetermined. In germline, CDR1 is MGHRA, CDR2 YSYEKL. The CDR3 is 15 residues long. The ends were cut back, 2 bases at V and 1 base at J, with 11 bases in the middle. The CDR3 loop is CASSQWRGENTEAFF. CDR3 in DNA: TGCGCCAGCAGCCAATGGCGCGGGGAGAACACTGAAGCTTTCTTT.

This chain connects TRBV5-3 to TRBJ2-1; 7 bases align to TRBD1. TRBV5-3 is annotated as an ORF whose role is uncertain. With V trimmed by 5 bases and J by 8 bases, 10 bases remained unmatched. The CDR3 runs to 14 residues. The DNA for the CDR3 is TGTGCCAGAAGTACCGGGACAGACTTGGATGAGCAGTTCTTC. This sequence encodes CARSTGTDLDEQFF.